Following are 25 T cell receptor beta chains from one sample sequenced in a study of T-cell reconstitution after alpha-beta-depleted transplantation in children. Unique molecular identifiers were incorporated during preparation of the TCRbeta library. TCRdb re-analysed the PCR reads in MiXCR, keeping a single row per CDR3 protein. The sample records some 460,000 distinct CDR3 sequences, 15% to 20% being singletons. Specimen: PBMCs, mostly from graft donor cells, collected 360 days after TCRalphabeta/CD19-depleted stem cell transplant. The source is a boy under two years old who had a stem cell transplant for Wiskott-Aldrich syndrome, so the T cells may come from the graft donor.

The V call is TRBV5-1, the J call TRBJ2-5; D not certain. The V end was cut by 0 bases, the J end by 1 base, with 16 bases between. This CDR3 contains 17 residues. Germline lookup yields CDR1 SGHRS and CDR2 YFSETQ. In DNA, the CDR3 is TGCGCCAGCAGCTTGGAGTTCAAGCGAACTTTCCAAGAGACCCAGTACTTC. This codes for CASSLEFKRTFQETQYF.

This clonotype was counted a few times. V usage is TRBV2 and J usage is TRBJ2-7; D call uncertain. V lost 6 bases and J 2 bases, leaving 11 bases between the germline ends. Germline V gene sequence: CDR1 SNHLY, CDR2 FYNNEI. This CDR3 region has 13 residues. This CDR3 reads CASRSPNPYEQYF. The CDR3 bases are TGTGCCAGCAGAAGCCCTAACCCCTACGAGCAGTACTTC.

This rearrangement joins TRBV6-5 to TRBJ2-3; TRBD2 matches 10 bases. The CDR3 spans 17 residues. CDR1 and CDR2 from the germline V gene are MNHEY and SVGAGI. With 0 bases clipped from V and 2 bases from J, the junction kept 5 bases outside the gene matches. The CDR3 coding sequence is TGTGCCAGCAGTTACTCGACTAGCGGGCCAGCCACAGATACGCAGTATTTT. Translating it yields CASSYSTSGPATDTQYF.

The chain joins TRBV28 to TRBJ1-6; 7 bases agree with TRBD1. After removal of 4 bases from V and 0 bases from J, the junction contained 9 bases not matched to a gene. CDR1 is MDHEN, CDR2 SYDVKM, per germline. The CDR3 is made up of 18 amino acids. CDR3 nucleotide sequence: TGTGCCAGCAGTTGGGGACAGCCGGGAAGCTCCTATAATTCACCCCTCCACTTT. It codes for CASSWGQPGSSYNSPLHF.

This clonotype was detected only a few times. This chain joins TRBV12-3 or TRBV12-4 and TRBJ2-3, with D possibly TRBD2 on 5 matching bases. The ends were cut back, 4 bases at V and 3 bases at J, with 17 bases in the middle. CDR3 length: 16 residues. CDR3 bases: TGTGCCAGCAGTTCCTTGAATCAAGGGAGAACAGATACGCAGTATTTT. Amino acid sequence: CASSSLNQGRTDTQYF.

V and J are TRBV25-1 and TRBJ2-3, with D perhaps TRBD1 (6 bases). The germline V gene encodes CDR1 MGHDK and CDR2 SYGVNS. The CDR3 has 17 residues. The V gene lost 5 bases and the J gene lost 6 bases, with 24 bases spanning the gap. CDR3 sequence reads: CASSPRARGHVLDTQYF. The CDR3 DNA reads TGTGCCAGCAGTCCCCGGGCCAGGGGCCACGTTCTGGATACGCAGTATTTT.

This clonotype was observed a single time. CDR3 bases: TGTGCCTGGAGTGTACAGGCCACCGGGGAGCTGTTTTTT. It encodes CAWSVQATGELFF. The chain is built from TRBV30 and TRBJ2-2; D might be TRBD1 (5 bases). The V end lost 0 bases, the J end lost 4 bases, and 6 bases lay between the germline ends. In germline, CDR1 is GTSNPN, CDR2 SVGIG (reference sequence). CDR3 length: 13 residues.

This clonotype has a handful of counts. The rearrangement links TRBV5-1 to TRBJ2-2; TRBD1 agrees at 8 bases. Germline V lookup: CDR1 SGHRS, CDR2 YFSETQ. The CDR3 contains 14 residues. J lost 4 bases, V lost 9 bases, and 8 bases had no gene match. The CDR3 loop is CATSGGPTTGELFF. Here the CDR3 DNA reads TGCGCCACATCAGGGGGCCCCACCACCGGGGAGCTGTTTTTT.

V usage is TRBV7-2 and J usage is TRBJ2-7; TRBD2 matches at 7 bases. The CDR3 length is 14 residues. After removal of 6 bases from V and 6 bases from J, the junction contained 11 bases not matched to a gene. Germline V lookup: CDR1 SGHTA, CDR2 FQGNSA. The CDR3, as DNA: TGTGCCAGCAGTTACTCCCGACTAGCAGGCGAGCAGTACTTC. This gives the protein CASSYSRLAGEQYF.

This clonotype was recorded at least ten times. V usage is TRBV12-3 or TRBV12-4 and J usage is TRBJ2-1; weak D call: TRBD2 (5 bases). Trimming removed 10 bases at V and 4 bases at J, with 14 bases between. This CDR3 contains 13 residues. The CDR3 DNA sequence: TGTGCCACCCGGACTCCGGCTTACAATGAGCAGTTCTTC. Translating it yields CATRTPAYNEQFF.

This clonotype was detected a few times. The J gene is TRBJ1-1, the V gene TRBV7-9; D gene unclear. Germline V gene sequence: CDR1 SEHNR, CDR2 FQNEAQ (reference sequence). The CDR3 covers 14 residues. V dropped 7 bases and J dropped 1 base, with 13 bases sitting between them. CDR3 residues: CASIIIPGNTEAFF. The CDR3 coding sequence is TGTGCCAGCATCATCATCCCAGGGAACACTGAAGCTTTCTTT.

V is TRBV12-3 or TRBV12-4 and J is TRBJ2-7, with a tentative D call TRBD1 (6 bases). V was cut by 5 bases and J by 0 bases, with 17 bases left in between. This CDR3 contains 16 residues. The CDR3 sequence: CASSTRQDSLSYEQYF. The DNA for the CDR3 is TGTGCCAGCAGTACCAGACAGGACAGCCTCTCCTACGAGCAGTACTTC.

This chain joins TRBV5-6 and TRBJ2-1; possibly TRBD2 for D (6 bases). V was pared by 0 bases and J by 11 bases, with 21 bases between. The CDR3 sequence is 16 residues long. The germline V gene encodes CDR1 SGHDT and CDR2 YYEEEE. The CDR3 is CASSLGRGLILNQQFF. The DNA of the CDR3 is TGTGCCAGCAGCTTGGGTCGGGGGTTGATCCTTAATCAGCAGTTCTTC.

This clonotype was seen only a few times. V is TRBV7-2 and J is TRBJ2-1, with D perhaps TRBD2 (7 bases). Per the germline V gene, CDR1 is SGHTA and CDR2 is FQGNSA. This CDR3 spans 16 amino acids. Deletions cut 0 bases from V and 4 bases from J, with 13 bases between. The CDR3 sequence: CASSLAGRGAYNEQFF. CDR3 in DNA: TGTGCCAGCAGCTTAGCAGGTCGGGGGGCGTACAATGAGCAGTTCTTC.

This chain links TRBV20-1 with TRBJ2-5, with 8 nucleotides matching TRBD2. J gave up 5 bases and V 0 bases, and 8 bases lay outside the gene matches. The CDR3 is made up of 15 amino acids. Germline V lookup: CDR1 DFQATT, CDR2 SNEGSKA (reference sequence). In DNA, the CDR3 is TGCAGTGCTAGAGATCCCGGGGGGGCTGGGGAGACCCAGTACTTC. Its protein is CSARDPGGAGETQYF.

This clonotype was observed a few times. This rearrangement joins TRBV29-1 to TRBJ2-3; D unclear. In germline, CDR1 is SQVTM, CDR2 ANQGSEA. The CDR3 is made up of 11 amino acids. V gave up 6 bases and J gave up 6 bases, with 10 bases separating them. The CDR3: CSVSLGDTQYF. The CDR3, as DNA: TGCAGCGTGTCCCTAGGGGATACGCAGTATTTT.

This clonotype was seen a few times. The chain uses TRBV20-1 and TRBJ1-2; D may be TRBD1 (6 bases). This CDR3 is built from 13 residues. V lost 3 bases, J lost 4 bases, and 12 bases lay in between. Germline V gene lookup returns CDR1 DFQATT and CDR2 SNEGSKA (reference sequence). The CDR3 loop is CSASQGQGYGYTF. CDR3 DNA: TGCAGTGCTAGCCAGGGGCAGGGCTATGGCTACACCTTC.

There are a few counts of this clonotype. This CDR3 reads CASSVAGPNTGELFF. Here the CDR3 DNA reads TGTGCCAGCAGCGTAGCCGGGCCGAACACCGGGGAGCTGTTTTTT. V gene TRBV9 combines with J gene TRBJ2-2; D remains ambiguous. CDR1 is SGDLS and CDR2 is YYNGEE in the germline V gene. The CDR3 runs 15 residues. Between the trimmed V and J ends, which lost 0 bases and 0 bases, there was a span of 6 bases.

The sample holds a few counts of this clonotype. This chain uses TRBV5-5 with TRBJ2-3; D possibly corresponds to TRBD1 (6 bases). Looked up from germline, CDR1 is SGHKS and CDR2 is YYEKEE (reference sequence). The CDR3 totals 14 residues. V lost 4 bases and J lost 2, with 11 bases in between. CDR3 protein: CASSLTGYTDTQYF. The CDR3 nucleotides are TGTGCCAGCAGCCTGACAGGTTACACAGATACGCAGTATTTT.

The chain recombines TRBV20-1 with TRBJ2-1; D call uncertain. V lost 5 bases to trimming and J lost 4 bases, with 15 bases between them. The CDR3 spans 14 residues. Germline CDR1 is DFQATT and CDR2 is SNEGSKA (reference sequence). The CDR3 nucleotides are TGCAGTGCTGGGAAAGAGGCGCGGTACAATGAGCAGTTCTTC. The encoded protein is CSAGKEARYNEQFF.

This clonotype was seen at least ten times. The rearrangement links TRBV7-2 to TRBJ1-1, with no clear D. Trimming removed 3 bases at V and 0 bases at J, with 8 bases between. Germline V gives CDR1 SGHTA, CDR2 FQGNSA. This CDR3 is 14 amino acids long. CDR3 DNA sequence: TGTGCCAGCAGCTTCTACTCAGTGAACACTGAAGCTTTCTTT. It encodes CASSFYSVNTEAFF.

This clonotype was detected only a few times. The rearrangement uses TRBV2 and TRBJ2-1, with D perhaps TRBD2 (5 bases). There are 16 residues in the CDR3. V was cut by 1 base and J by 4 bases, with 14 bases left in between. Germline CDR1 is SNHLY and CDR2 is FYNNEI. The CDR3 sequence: CASSEVRSLAYNEQFF. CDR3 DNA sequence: TGTGCCAGCAGTGAAGTGAGGTCCCTAGCTTACAATGAGCAGTTCTTC.

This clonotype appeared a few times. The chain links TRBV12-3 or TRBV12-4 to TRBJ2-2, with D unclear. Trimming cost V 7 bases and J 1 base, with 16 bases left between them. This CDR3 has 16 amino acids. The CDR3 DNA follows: TGTGCCAGCAAACCCCGTGGCAGGAAGAACACCGGGGAGCTGTTTTTT. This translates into CASKPRGRKNTGELFF.

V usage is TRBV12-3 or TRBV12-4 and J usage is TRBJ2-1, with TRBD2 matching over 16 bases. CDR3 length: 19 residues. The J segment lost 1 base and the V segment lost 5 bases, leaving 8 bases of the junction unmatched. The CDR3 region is CASSPGTSGRARSYNEQFF. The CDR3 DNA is TGTGCCAGCAGTCCCGGGACTAGCGGGAGGGCCAGGTCCTACAATGAGCAGTTCTTC.

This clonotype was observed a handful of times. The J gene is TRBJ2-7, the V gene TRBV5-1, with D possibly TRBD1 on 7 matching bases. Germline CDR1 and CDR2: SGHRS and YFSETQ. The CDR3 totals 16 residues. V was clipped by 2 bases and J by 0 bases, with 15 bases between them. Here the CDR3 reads CASSLSTGRSSYEQYF. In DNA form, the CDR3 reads TGCGCCAGCAGCTTATCGACAGGGAGGAGCTCCTACGAGCAGTACTTC.